These T cell receptor beta chains were read from a single sample in a study of cytotoxic CD8 clonotypes in ibrutinib-treated CLL. Method: immunoSEQ multiplex PCR; TCRdb's copy keeps in-frame clones and lacks some. The sample yields over 250,000 clones, roughly four fifths seen once. The source was PBMCs, collected at disease progression, from a patient treated with ibrutinib. These receptors all come from a human donor with chronic lymphocytic leukemia. Each CDR3 is given with its conserved first and last residue. Fields, in order: J gene, D gene, clone size, V gene, CDR3 protein, CDR3 DNA. The D gene is left open where the match is weak. Size is stated for part of the rows, as once, few or many counts, or as a class when the clone is expanded.

J gene: TRBJ1-6
D gene: -
clone size: once
V gene: TRBV5-6
CDR3 protein: CASSLAGHGARAPLHF
CDR3 DNA: TGTGCCAGCAGCTTGGCCGGACACGGAGCCCGGGCACCCCTCCACTTT

J gene: TRBJ2-2
D gene: TRBD1
clone size: -
V gene: TRBV9
CDR3 protein: CASSVVQGASGELFF
CDR3 DNA: TGTGCCAGCAGCGTAGTGCAGGGGGCATCCGGGGAGCTGTTTTTT

J gene: TRBJ2-1
D gene: -
clone size: -
V gene: TRBV29-1
CDR3 protein: CSVERGYTYNEQFF
CDR3 DNA: TGCAGCGTTGAACGGGGTTATACCTACAATGAGCAGTTCTTC

J gene: TRBJ2-5
D gene: -
clone size: -
V gene: TRBV18
CDR3 protein: CASSQETQYF
CDR3 DNA: TGTGCCAGCTCACAAGAGACCCAGTACTTC

J gene: TRBJ2-7
D gene: -
clone size: once
V gene: TRBV19
CDR3 protein: CASSAHNLREQYF
CDR3 DNA: TGTGCCAGTAGTGCCCACAATCTACGGGAGCAGTACTTC

J gene: TRBJ1-5
D gene: TRBD1
clone size: few
V gene: TRBV2
CDR3 protein: CASSVSPTGLQPQHF
CDR3 DNA: TGTGCCAGCAGTGTCTCACCGACAGGGCTTCAGCCCCAGCATTTT

J gene: TRBJ1-6
D gene: TRBD1
clone size: -
V gene: TRBV5-4
CDR3 protein: CASSVGTTGSYNSPLHF
CDR3 DNA: TGTGCCAGCAGCGTGGGGACGACAGGGTCCTATAATTCACCCCTCCACTTT

J gene: TRBJ1-5
D gene: TRBD1
clone size: -
V gene: TRBV7-9
CDR3 protein: CASSRWTGPEGNQPQHF
CDR3 DNA: TGTGCCAGCAGCCGCTGGACAGGGCCGGAAGGTAATCAGCCCCAGCATTTT

J gene: TRBJ1-1
D gene: -
clone size: -
V gene: TRBV6-5
CDR3 protein: CASSSAGNGAEAFF
CDR3 DNA: TGTGCCAGCAGTTCGGCTGGGAACGGAGCTGAAGCTTTCTTT

J gene: TRBJ1-2
D gene: -
clone size: -
V gene: TRBV6-5
CDR3 protein: CASSSHREMAF
CDR3 DNA: TGTGCCAGCAGTTCCCACAGGGAAATGGCCTTC

J gene: TRBJ2-7
D gene: -
clone size: -
V gene: TRBV10-3
CDR3 protein: CATPTEFPGLQFHEQYF
CDR3 DNA: TGTGCCACTCCCACTGAATTTCCGGGACTCCAATTCCACGAGCAGTACTTC